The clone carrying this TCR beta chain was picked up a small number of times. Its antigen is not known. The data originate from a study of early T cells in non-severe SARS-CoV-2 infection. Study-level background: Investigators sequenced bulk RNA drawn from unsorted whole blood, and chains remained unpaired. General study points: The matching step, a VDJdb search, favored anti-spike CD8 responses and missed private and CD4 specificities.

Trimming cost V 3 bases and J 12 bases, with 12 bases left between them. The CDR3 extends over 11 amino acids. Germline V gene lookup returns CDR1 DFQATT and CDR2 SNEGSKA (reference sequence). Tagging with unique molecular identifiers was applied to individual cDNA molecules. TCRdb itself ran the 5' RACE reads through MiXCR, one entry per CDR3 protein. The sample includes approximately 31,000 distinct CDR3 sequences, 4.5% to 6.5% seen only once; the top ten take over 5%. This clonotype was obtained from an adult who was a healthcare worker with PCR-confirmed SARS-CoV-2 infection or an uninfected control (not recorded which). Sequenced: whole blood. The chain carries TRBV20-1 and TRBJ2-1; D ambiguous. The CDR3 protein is CSARVAAGQFF. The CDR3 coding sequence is TGCAGTGCTAGGGTGGCGGCAGGGCAGTTCTTC.